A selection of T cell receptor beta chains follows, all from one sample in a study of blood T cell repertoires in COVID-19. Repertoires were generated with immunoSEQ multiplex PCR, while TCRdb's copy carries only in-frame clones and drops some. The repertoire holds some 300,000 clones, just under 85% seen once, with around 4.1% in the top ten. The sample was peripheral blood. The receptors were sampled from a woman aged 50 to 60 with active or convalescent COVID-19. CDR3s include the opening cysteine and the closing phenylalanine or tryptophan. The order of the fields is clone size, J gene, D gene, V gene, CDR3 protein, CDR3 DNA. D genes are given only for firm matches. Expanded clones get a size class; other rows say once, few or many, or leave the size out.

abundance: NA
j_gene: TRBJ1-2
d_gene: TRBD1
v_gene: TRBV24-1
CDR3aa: CATSEGDRDGYTF
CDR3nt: TGTGCCACCAGTGAGGGCGACAGGGACGGCTACACCTTC

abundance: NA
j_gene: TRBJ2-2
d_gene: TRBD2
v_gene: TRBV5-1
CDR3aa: CASSLIGGRANTGELFF
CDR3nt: TGCGCCAGCAGCTTGATTGGCGGGAGGGCGAACACCGGGGAGCTGTTTTTT

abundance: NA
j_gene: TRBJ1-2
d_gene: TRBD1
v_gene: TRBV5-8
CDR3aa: CASSEGGDRLRIGYTF
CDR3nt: TGTGCCAGCAGCGAAGGGGGGGACAGGCTGAGGATAGGCTACACCTTC

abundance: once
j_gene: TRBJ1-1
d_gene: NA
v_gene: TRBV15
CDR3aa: CATSRWIRNNPEAFF
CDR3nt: TGTGCCACCAGCAGATGGATCAGGAACAACCCTGAAGCTTTCTTT

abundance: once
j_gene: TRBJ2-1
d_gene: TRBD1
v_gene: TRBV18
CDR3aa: CASSPPRGQGTDKRSYNEQFF
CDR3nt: TGTGCCAGCTCACCCCCCCGGGGACAGGGGACGGACAAGAGGTCCTACAATGAGCAGTTCTTC

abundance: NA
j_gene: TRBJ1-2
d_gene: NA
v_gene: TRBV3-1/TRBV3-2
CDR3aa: CASSQGDIYGYTF
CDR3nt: TGTGCCAGCAGCCAAGGAGACATCTATGGCTACACCTTC

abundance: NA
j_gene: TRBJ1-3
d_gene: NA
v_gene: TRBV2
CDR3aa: CASSTRSGWGNTIYF
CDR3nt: TGTGCCAGCAGCACGAGGTCCGGGTGGGGAAACACCATATATTTT

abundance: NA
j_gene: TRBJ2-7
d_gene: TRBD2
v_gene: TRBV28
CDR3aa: CASSPQAGGTYEQYF
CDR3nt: TGTGCCAGCAGTCCTCAAGCGGGAGGAACCTACGAGCAGTACTTC

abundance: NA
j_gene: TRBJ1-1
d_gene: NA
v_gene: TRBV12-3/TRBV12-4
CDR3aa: CASSGALNTEAFF
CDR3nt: TGTGCCAGCAGTGGGGCGTTGAACACTGAAGCTTTCTTT

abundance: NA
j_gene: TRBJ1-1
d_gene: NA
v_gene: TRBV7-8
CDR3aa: CASSLVHGGIVTEAFF
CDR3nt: TGTGCCAGCAGCTTAGTACACGGAGGGATTGTCACTGAAGCTTTCTTT